This TCR beta chain appears in the sequencing data of a study of STAT5B mutations in CD4+ large granular lymphocyte leukemia. General study points: Main leukemic clonotypes were patient-specific, but roughly 26% appeared at low frequency elsewhere. Without putative leukemic clones, patient CD4-sorted repertoires remained more clonal than healthy CD4+ repertoires.

Only one count was recorded for this clone. The antigen remains undetermined. Measured with immunoSEQ multiplex PCR; TCRdb has only the in-frame clones, and not every one. The table lists roughly 40,000 clones, approximately 88% of them singletons. The sequenced material came from CD4+ T cells from blood buffy coats. The source is a human donor in good health.

This CDR3 reads CASSEGGTQYF. The CDR3 coding sequence is TGTGCCAGCAGTGAAGGAGGGACGCAGTATTTT. The chain has TRBV2 and TRBJ2-3; D possibly corresponds to TRBD2 (5 bases). The ends were cut back, 1 base at V and 9 bases at J, with 5 bases in the middle. The CDR3 runs to 11 residues. From germline, CDR1 is SNHLY and CDR2 FYNNEI.